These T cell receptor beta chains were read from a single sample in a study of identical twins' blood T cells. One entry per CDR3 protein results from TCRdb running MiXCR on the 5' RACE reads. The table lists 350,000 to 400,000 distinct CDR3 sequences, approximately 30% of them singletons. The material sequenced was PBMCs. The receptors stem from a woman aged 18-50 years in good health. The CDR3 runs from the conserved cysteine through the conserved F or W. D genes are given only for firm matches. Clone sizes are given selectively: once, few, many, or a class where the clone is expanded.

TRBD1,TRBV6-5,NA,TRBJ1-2,CASRDRSIGGYTF,TGTGCCAGCCGGGACAGGTCTATAGGAGGCTACACCTTC
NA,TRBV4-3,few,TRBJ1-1,CASSQDLGQNTEAFF,TGCGCCAGCAGCCAAGATCTCGGACAGAACACTGAAGCTTTCTTT
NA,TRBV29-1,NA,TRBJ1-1,CSVDIQGLAEAFF,TGCAGCGTTGATATTCAGGGGTTGGCTGAAGCTTTCTTT
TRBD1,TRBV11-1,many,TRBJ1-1,CASSSRDSHTEAFF,TGTGCCAGCAGCTCCCGGGACAGCCACACTGAAGCTTTCTTT
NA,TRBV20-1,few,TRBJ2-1,CSARLAEQFF,TGCAGTGCTAGACTGGCCGAGCAGTTCTTC
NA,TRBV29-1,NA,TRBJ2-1,CSGETYNEQFF,TGCAGCGGGGAAACCTACAATGAGCAGTTCTTC
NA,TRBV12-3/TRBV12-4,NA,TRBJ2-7,CASSFSGGVYEQYF,TGTGCCAGCAGTTTTTCAGGGGGGGTCTACGAGCAGTACTTC
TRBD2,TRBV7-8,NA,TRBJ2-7,CASSLAARLAVLSYEQYF,TGTGCCAGCAGCTTAGCAGCTCGACTAGCGGTCTTATCCTACGAGCAGTACTTC
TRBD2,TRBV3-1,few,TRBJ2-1,CASSRSGTRYNEQFF,TGTGCCAGCAGCCGATCCGGGACTAGGTACAATGAGCAGTTCTTC
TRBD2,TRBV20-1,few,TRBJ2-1,CSASPSGGVTYNEQFF,TGCAGTGCTAGCCCTAGCGGGGGGGTGACCTACAATGAGCAGTTCTTC
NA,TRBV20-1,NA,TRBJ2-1,CSARAGLNEQFF,TGCAGTGCTAGAGCGGGTCTCAATGAGCAGTTCTTC
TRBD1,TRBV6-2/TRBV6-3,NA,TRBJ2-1,CASSLFSQGVEQFF,TGTGCCAGCAGTCTTTTCTCTCAGGGGGTTGAGCAGTTCTTC
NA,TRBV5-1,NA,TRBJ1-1,CASSTTGNVEAFF,TGCGCCAGCAGCACTACGGGGAACGTTGAAGCTTTCTTT
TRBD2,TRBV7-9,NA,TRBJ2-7,CASSLVDQREKMDEQYF,TGTGCCAGCAGCTTAGTGGACCAGCGGGAGAAGATGGACGAGCAGTACTTC
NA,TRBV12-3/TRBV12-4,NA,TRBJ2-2,CASRPRSHRSTGELFF,TGTGCCAGCAGGCCCCGGAGCCATAGGAGCACCGGGGAGCTGTTTTTT
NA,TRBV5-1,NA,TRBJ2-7,CASSWEMIWGHESYEQYF,TGCGCCAGCAGCTGGGAGATGATCTGGGGACACGAATCCTACGAGCAGTACTTC
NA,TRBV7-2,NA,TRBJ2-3,CASSLLSLGQYF,TGTGCCAGCAGCTTATTATCCCTCGGGCAGTATTTT
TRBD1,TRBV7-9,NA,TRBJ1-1,CASSLGQMTGPEWNTEAFF,TGTGCCAGCAGCTTAGGTCAGATGACAGGGCCTGAATGGAACACTGAAGCTTTCTTT
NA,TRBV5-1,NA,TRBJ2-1,CASSFTGEQFF,TGCGCCAGCAGTTTCACAGGGGAGCAGTTCTTC
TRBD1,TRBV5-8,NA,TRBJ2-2,CASSLPWTGTPGELFF,TGTGCCAGCAGCTTACCCTGGACAGGCACTCCCGGGGAGCTGTTTTTT
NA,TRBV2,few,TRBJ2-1,CASSDGTPAYNEQFF,TGTGCCAGCAGTGACGGGACTCCCGCCTACAATGAGCAGTTCTTC
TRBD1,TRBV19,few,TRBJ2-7,CASSIDRGYEQYF,TGTGCCAGTAGTATTGACAGGGGATACGAGCAGTACTTC
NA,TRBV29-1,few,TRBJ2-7,CSVEEDAGEVPFYEQYF,TGCAGCGTTGAAGAGGATGCAGGGGAAGTACCGTTCTACGAGCAGTACTTC
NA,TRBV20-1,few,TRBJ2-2,CSASNPGARTGELFF,TGCAGTGCTAGTAATCCAGGGGCGAGGACCGGGGAGCTGTTTTTT
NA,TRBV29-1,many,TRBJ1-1,CSVGLHRASNTEAFF,TGCAGCGTTGGGTTACACAGGGCTTCGAACACTGAAGCTTTCTTT
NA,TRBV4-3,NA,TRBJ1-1,CASSQGRKNTEAFF,TGCGCCAGCAGCCAGGGGAGAAAGAACACTGAAGCTTTCTTT
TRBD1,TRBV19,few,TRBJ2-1,CASSSWTGTGEQFF,TGTGCCAGTAGTTCCTGGACAGGGACGGGTGAGCAGTTCTTC
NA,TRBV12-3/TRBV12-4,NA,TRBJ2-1,CASSFSGLLVEQFF,TGTGCCAGCAGTTTTTCGGGTCTACTCGTTGAGCAGTTCTTC
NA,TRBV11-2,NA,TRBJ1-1,CASSLMLRAGRNTEAFF,TGTGCCAGCAGCTTAATGCTGAGAGCGGGTAGGAACACTGAAGCTTTCTTT
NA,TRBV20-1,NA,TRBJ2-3,CSARAASTNTDTQYF,TGCAGTGCTAGAGCTGCCTCGACGAACACAGATACGCAGTATTTT
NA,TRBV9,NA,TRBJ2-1,CASSVVDSYNEQFF,TGTGCCAGCAGCGTAGTAGACTCCTACAATGAGCAGTTCTTC
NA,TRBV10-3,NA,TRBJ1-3,CAIGEVVSGNTIYF,TGTGCCATCGGGGAGGTAGTCTCTGGAAACACCATATATTTT
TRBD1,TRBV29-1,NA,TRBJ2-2,CSAEEKTGWYTGELFF,TGCAGCGCGGAAGAAAAGACAGGGTGGTACACCGGGGAGCTGTTTTTT
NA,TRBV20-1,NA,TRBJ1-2,CSARAIGKEGCYTF,TGCAGTGCTAGAGCAATAGGCAAGGAAGGTTGCTACACCTTC
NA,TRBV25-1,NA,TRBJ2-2,CASSGNSVNTGELFF,TGTGCCAGCAGTGGGAATTCCGTCAACACCGGGGAGCTGTTTTTT
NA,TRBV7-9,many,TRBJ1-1,CASSLVDPGTPAFF,TGTGCCAGCAGCTTAGTGGATCCTGGAACCCCAGCTTTCTTT
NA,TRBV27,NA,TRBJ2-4,CASSRYGELAKNIQYF,TGTGCCAGCAGTCGCTATGGGGAGCTGGCCAAAAACATTCAGTACTTC
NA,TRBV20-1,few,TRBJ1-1,CSASRGESNTEAFF,TGCAGTGCTAGCAGGGGCGAGTCGAACACTGAAGCTTTCTTT
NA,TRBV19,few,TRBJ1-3,CASADLSEFSGNTIYF,TGTGCCAGCGCCGACCTCAGTGAATTCTCTGGAAACACCATATATTTT
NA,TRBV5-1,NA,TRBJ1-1,CASSAAGDTEAFF,TGCGCCAGCAGCGCTGCAGGCGACACTGAAGCTTTCTTT
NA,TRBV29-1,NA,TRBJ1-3,CSVTSPGNTVYF,TGCAGCGTTACTAGTCCCGGAAACACCGTATATTTT
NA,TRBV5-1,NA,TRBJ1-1,CASSWVGDTEAFF,TGCGCCAGCAGCTGGGTAGGAGACACTGAAGCTTTCTTT
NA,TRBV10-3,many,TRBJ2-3,CAISESAGSTDTQYF,TGTGCCATCAGTGAGTCTGCTGGTAGCACAGATACGCAGTATTTT